This T cell receptor (beta chain) was sequenced for a study of blood T cell repertoires in COVID-19. Recovery among Cohort 3 donors was established by two negative PCRs, clearance, or symptom resolution. In the source study's methods: Amplified reference gene primers provided the basis for estimating nucleated cell counts. The method was immunoSEQ multiplex PCR; TCRdb's version includes in-frame clones alone and lacks a portion of them. For V, J and clone size, that table is used; D and trimming come from the DNA. The sample lists 250,000 or so clones; 84% were seen once. This CDR3 has 15 residues. Germline V CDR1 and CDR2: WSHSY, SAAADI. V trimming: 2 bases; J trimming: 7 bases; junction bases outside the gene matches: 10.

The sequence was obtained from a man in his sixties who had recovered from COVID-19. The sample comprised PBMCs or T cells enriched from blood (not recorded which). This sequence joins TRBV10-2 and TRBJ1-1; 7 nucleotides line up with TRBD1. CDR3 in amino acids: CASSESRDRAVEAFF. The CDR3 region has the DNA TGCGCCAGCAGTGAGAGTCGTGACAGGGCGGTTGAAGCTTTCTTT.